Each of the 22 T cell receptor beta chains below was sequenced from the same sample in a study of T cells after yellow fever vaccination. TCRdb redid the calling of the 5' RACE reads with MiXCR, one entry per CDR3 protein. The sample contains a few hundred thousand distinct CDR3 sequences, 15% to 20% of which appear only once. The specimen comprised PBMCs, sampled before the yellow fever booster vaccination. The receptors were sampled from a man between 18 and 29 years old who received the YFV17D yellow fever vaccine.

V usage is TRBV9 and J usage is TRBJ2-1, with TRBD2 matching over 15 bases. There are 15 residues in the CDR3. Germline values: CDR1 SGDLS, CDR2 YYNGEE. V dropped 4 bases and J dropped 13; count of bases not matched to a gene: 9. In DNA, the CDR3 is TGTGCCAGCAGCCCAGGACTAGCGGGGGGGCCTAGTCAGTTCTTC. This encodes CASSPGLAGGPSQFF.

This clonotype has more than one count but fewer than ten. This chain uses TRBV11-2 with TRBJ2-3; the D gene is possibly TRBD2 (6 bases). The V gene lost 7 bases and the J gene lost 12 bases, with 20 bases spanning the gap. The CDR3 is 13 amino acids. In germline, CDR1 is SGHAT, CDR2 FQNNGV. CDR3 region: CASKRVGGRVQYF. The CDR3 DNA sequence: TGTGCCAGCAAGAGAGTCGGGGGACGTGTCCAGTATTTT.

This sequence joins TRBV20-1 and TRBJ2-3, with 8 bases fitting TRBD2. Germline trimming cut 0 bases from V and 3 bases from J; bases unmatched to any gene: 8. The CDR3 contains 16 residues. Germline-derived CDR1 and CDR2 are DFQATT and SNEGSKA (reference sequence). The CDR3 protein is CSARDPRRGVTDTQYF. Written as DNA, the CDR3 is TGCAGTGCTAGAGACCCGCGGCGGGGGGTTACAGATACGCAGTATTTT.

The genes are TRBV12-3 or TRBV12-4 and TRBJ2-5; TRBD2 matches 10 bases. There are 16 residues in the CDR3. With 5 bases clipped from V and 3 bases from J, the junction kept 9 bases outside the gene matches. The CDR3 DNA sequence: TGTGCCAGCAGTCTGACCGGGACTAGCGACAAAGAGACCCAGTACTTC. Translated, it gives CASSLTGTSDKETQYF.

This clonotype has a handful of counts. V and J are TRBV4-2 and TRBJ2-3; 8 bases are a match to TRBD1. CDR1 is LGHNA, CDR2 YNFKEQ, per germline. The J segment lost 0 bases and the V segment lost 1 base, leaving 3 bases of the junction unmatched. CDR3 length: 16 residues. The CDR3 DNA reads TGTGCCAGCAGCCAAGGGCAGGGGGCTAGCACAGATACGCAGTATTTT. Its protein is CASSQGQGASTDTQYF.

The CDR3 DNA follows: TGTGCCAGCAGCGGCAGGTTGGCGAATCAGCCCCAGCATTTT. This translates into CASSGRLANQPQHF. V usage is TRBV6-1 and J usage is TRBJ1-5; D is uncertain. Between the trimmed V and J ends, which lost 6 bases and 4 bases, there was a span of 13 bases. CDR3 length: 14 residues. Germline loops: CDR1 MNHNS, CDR2 SASEGT.

The rearrangement links TRBV12-3 or TRBV12-4 to TRBJ2-3, with D unclear. V lost 6 bases, J lost 4 bases, and 8 bases lay in between. The CDR3 sequence is 12 residues long. The CDR3: CASSPWPDTQYF. The CDR3 DNA reads TGTGCCAGCAGCCCATGGCCAGATACGCAGTATTTT.

This chain connects TRBV29-1 to TRBJ2-7, with TRBD2 identical over 8 bases. V shed 2 bases and J 4 bases; nucleotides not matched to a gene: 10. CDR3 length equals 15 residues. In germline, CDR1 is SQVTM, CDR2 ANQGSEA. The CDR3 DNA is TGCAGCGTTGAAAGGTTTGACCGGGGGGGATACGAGCAGTACTTC. Protein: CSVERFDRGGYEQYF.

This clonotype has only a few counts. The chain recombines TRBV20-1 with TRBJ2-5; TRBD1 aligns across 7 bases. There are 15 residues in the CDR3. Germline loops: CDR1 DFQATT, CDR2 SNEGSKA (reference sequence). V was clipped by 3 bases and J by 2 bases; unmatched bases: 9. CDR3 sequence (DNA): TGCAGTGCTAGTACCCAAGGCAGGGGGCAAGAGACCCAGTACTTC. This encodes CSASTQGRGQETQYF.

The chain uses TRBV7-6 and TRBJ2-2; D ambiguous. Deletions cut 4 bases from V and 2 bases from J, with 20 bases between. This CDR3 spans 18 amino acids. CDR1 and CDR2 (germline): SGHVS, FNYEAQ. The CDR3 DNA reads TGTGCCAGCAGCTCCCCCCCCCCCTTGGCAGCCAACACCGGGGAGCTGTTTTTT. Amino acids: CASSSPPPLAANTGELFF.

V and J are TRBV28 and TRBJ2-5; 10 bases align to TRBD1. The V and J ends lost 8 bases and 5 bases, in that order; junction bases with no gene match: 8. The CDR3 totals 14 residues. The germline V gene has CDR1 MDHEN and CDR2 SYDVKM. The CDR3 is CASGRTGGWETQYF. CDR3 bases: TGTGCCAGCGGGAGGACAGGGGGTTGGGAGACCCAGTACTTC.

This clonotype was counted a few times. The rearrangement uses TRBV7-2 and TRBJ1-1; unclear D gene. The CDR3 extends over 16 amino acids. The V and J ends lost 3 bases and 0 bases respectively, with 14 bases between them. Per germline, CDR1 SGHTA and CDR2 FQGNSA. The CDR3 DNA sequence: TGTGCCAGCAGCTTTATGAGTTGGACCATGAACACTGAAGCTTTCTTT. Its protein is CASSFMSWTMNTEAFF.

This chain connects TRBV15 to TRBJ2-5; TRBD1 aligns across 7 bases. Losses at the gene ends were 4 bases for V and 9 bases for J; bases not matched to a gene: 5. Germline V gene lookup returns CDR1 LNHNV and CDR2 YYDKDF (reference sequence). CDR3 length: 12 residues. The CDR3 region has the DNA TGTGCCACCAGCATGACAGGGAAGCCCCAGTACTTC. Amino acids: CATSMTGKPQYF.

The chain employs TRBV28 and TRBJ1-1; 8 bases agree with TRBD1. Germline V gene sequence: CDR1 MDHEN, CDR2 SYDVKM. The J segment lost 6 bases and the V segment lost 7 bases, leaving 7 bases of the junction unmatched. This CDR3 comprises 13 residues. CDR3 DNA: TGTGCCAGCAAGACAGGGGATATCGCTGAAGCTTTCTTT. Encoded protein: CASKTGDIAEAFF.

The sample holds a few counts of this clonotype. The rearrangement links TRBV5-1 to TRBJ2-2; D remains unclear. The CDR3 covers 14 residues. The V gene's germline CDR1 is SGHRS and CDR2 YFSETQ. V lost 0 bases, J lost 6 bases, and 9 bases lay in between. CDR3 sequence reads: CASSLVAGAGELFF. CDR3 bases: TGCGCCAGCAGCTTGGTGGCCGGAGCCGGGGAGCTGTTTTTT. Full variable domain (rest looked up from reference TRBV5-1 and TRBJ2-2): KAGVTQTPRYLIKTRGQQVTLSCSPISGHRSVSWYQQTPGQGLQFLFEYFSETQRNKGNFPGRFSGRQFSNSRSEMNVSTLELGDSALYLCASSLVAGAGELFFGEGSRLTVL.

This clonotype was seen a few times. The CDR3 bases are TGTGCCAGCAGCTTAGTAGGGACAGTCCAAGAGACCCAGTACTTC. Protein product: CASSLVGTVQETQYF. The chain joins TRBV7-9 to TRBJ2-5, with TRBD1 identical over 7 bases. CDR3 length: 15 amino acids. Germline V gene lookup returns CDR1 SEHNR and CDR2 FQNEAQ (reference sequence). Trimming removed 1 base from V and 1 base from J; junction bases left unmatched: 3. Combining the CDR3 with reference TRBV7-9 and TRBJ2-5 gives the whole variable domain DTGVSQNPRHKITKRGQNVTFRCDPISEHNRLYWYRQTLGQGPEFLTYFQNEAQLEKSRLLSDRFSAERPKGSFSTLEIQRTEQGDSAMYLCASSLVGTVQETQYFGPGTRLLVL.

This clonotype occurred a few times. The chain has TRBV20-1 and TRBJ1-1, with TRBD1 matching 9 bases. The V and J ends lost 2 bases and 6 bases, in that order; junction bases with no gene match: 7. CDR3 size: 14 residues. Germline V gene lookup returns CDR1 DFQATT and CDR2 SNEGSKA (reference sequence). CDR3 DNA: TGCAGTGCTAGACCGGGACAGGGAGTCCCTGAAGCTTTCTTT. Amino acid sequence: CSARPGQGVPEAFF.

The table lists this clonotype with a few counts. The V and J genes are TRBV5-4 and TRBJ2-3; D is possibly TRBD1 (5 bases). This CDR3 is built from 14 residues. Germline-derived CDR1 and CDR2 are SGHNT and YYREEE (reference sequence). V was pared by 3 bases and J by 5 bases, with 13 bases between. CDR3 protein: CASSWAGAGDTQYF. CDR3 DNA sequence: TGTGCCAGCAGCTGGGCTGGGGCAGGAGATACGCAGTATTTT.

This clonotype was picked up many times. This chain uses TRBV4-2 with TRBJ1-2; D is perhaps TRBD1 (5 bases). The CDR3 length is 13 residues. CDR1 and CDR2 from the germline V gene are LGHNA and YNFKEQ. Trimming took 1 base from V and 8 from J, leaving 11 bases between them. The CDR3 DNA reads TGTGCCAGCAGCCAAGCCCGAGGGGACGGCTACACCTTC. Protein: CASSQARGDGYTF.

Ten or more counts support this clonotype. V usage is TRBV5-1 and J usage is TRBJ2-1, with D possibly TRBD2 on 5 matching bases. V was trimmed by 2 bases and J by 5 bases, leaving 29 bases between them. The germline gives CDR1 SGHRS, CDR2 YFSETQ. CDR3 length equals 20 residues. The CDR3 nucleotides read TGCGCCAGCAGCTTCGGTTTAGCCCCGGGATCCACATATTTAAACAATGAGCAGTTCTTC. It encodes CASSFGLAPGSTYLNNEQFF.

This clonotype turned up a few times. The chain carries TRBV7-9 and TRBJ2-1, with no clear D. This CDR3 comprises 14 residues. CDR1 and CDR2 from the germline V gene are SEHNR and FQNEAQ (reference sequence). Trimming pared 3 bases from V and 5 bases from J, leaving 11 bases between. The CDR3 spells CASSFWAVDNEQFF. In nucleotides, the CDR3 is TGTGCCAGCAGCTTTTGGGCTGTTGACAATGAGCAGTTCTTC.

The J gene is TRBJ2-3, the V gene TRBV7-9; 10 bases line up with TRBD1. The germline CDR1 and CDR2 sequences are SEHNR and FQNEAQ (reference sequence). CDR3 length: 20 residues. V was clipped by 8 bases and J by 4 bases; unmatched bases: 24. CDR3 amino acids: CASDFLFGTGALVDPDTQYF. The CDR3, as DNA: TGTGCCAGCGATTTTTTGTTCGGGACAGGGGCCCTGGTGGATCCAGATACGCAGTATTTT. Full variable domain (outside the CDR3, taken from reference TRBV7-9 and TRBJ2-3): DTGVSQNPRHKITKRGQNVTFRCDPISEHNRLYWYRQTLGQGPEFLTYFQNEAQLEKSRLLSDRFSAERPKGSFSTLEIQRTEQGDSAMYLCASDFLFGTGALVDPDTQYFGPGTRLTVL.